A single sample gave rise to the 31 T cell receptor beta chains below, sequenced in a study of tumor and adjacent non-tumor tissue in lung cancer. TCRbeta libraries were built with three rounds of nested PCR, modified from ARM-PCR. TCRdb passed the multiplex PCR reads through MiXCR, listing each CDR3 protein once. The table includes roughly 220,000 distinct CDR3 sequences, 60% to 85% detected once. This sample's RNA came from whole unsorted tissue. Sequencing was carried out using lung tumor tissue. The receptors come from a man between 60 and 70 years old with non-small cell lung cancer.

The sample holds many counts of this clonotype. The chain couples TRBV4-2 to TRBJ2-3; 7 nucleotides agree with TRBD2. The germline CDR1 and CDR2 sequences are LGHNA and YNFKEQ. The J segment lost 4 bases and the V segment lost 2 bases, leaving 6 bases of the junction unmatched. The CDR3 is 15 residues long. CDR3 amino acids: CASSQQAGRADTQYF. In nucleotides, the CDR3 is TGTGCCAGCAGCCAACAAGCGGGAAGGGCAGATACGCAGTATTTT.

Of note for this clonotype: Given a much more abundant clone one base away, this may be a read error. This sequence joins TRBV20-1 and TRBJ2-3; no firm D call. The CDR3 sequence is 15 residues long. The V end was cut by 3 bases, the J end by 0 bases, with 13 bases between. Germline V lookup: CDR1 DFQATT, CDR2 SNEGSKA (reference sequence). CDR3 in amino acids: CSARKEQSSTDTQYF. As DNA, the CDR3 is TGCAGTGCTAGGAAGGAACAATCTAGCACAGATACGCAGTATTTT.

In its sample, this clonotype was seen once. At one end the junction does not follow the germline gene, possibly because of a read error. The chain is built from TRBV6-1 and TRBJ2-2, with D perhaps being TRBD1 or TRBD2 (6 bases each). CDR3 length equals 15 residues. Germline V lookup: CDR1 MNHNS, CDR2 SASEGT. This CDR3 reads CASSVRGGGTRELFF. The CDR3 DNA reads as TGTGCCAGCAGTGTCAGGGGCGGTGGGACCCGGGAGTTGTTTTTT.

Worth noting for this clonotype: This clone may be a read error of a much larger clone one base away. The CDR3 loop reads CASSLQSYTGELFF. CDR3 in DNA: TGTGCCAGCAGTCTCCAATCATACACCGGGGAGCTGTTTTTT. The V and J genes are TRBV12-3 or TRBV12-4 and TRBJ2-2; D unresolved. V was trimmed by 5 bases and J by 3 bases, leaving 10 bases between them. The CDR3 consists of 14 residues.

Note on this clonotype: This may arise from a read error, as a much more abundant clone is one base away. This chain uses TRBV11-2 with TRBJ1-1; D is unclear. Germline V gene data show CDR1 as SGHAT and CDR2 as FQNNGV. The V and J ends lost 5 bases and 6 bases respectively, with 16 bases between them. There are 14 residues in the CDR3. The CDR3 nucleotides are TGTGCCAGCAGCGCCTCCATTACATGGGCTGAAGCTTTCTTT. This encodes CASSASITWAEAFF.

About this clonotype: As the CDR3 is not closed by the conserved phenylalanine or tryptophan, this likely results from a read error. The chain joins TRBV20-1 to TRBJ2-1; 7 positions agree with TRBD2. The CDR3 is 15 residues long. V dropped 3 bases and J dropped 0; count of bases not matched to a gene: 5. Germline V gives CDR1 DFQATT, CDR2 SNEGSKA (reference sequence). The CDR3 reads CSASSGGSSYNEQFI. CDR3 nucleotides: TGCAGTGCTAGTTCAGGCGGGAGCTCCTACAATGAGCAGTTCATC.

This clonotype was counted between two and nine times. The V gene is TRBV5-8, the J gene TRBJ1-2; unclear D gene. The CDR3 has 12 residues. The V and J ends lost 4 bases and 1 base respectively, with 5 bases between them. CDR1 is SGHTS and CDR2 is YDEGEE in the germline V gene. CDR3 sequence reads: CASSLINYGYTF. CDR3 bases: TGTGCCAGCAGCCTGATTAACTATGGCTACACCTTC.

A remark on this clonotype: The junction differs from germline at one of its ends, possibly a read error. CDR3 residues: CNVEKVATYTQYF. For the CDR3, the DNA is TGCAACGTTGAAAAGGTGGCTACTTATACGCAGTATTTT. The V gene is TRBV29-1, the J gene TRBJ2-3, with no clear D. CDR3 length: 13 residues. Germline values: CDR1 SQVTM, CDR2 ANQGSEA.

Regarding this clonotype: One junction end does not reproduce the germline sequence, and a read error may be involved. The rearrangement uses TRBV11-2 and TRBJ2-1; D is undetermined. The CDR3 is 13 residues long. CDR1 SGHAT and CDR2 FQNNGV come from the germline V gene. This CDR3 reads CASSLERYHEQFF. DNA for the CDR3: TGTGCCAGCAGCTTAGAACGTTACCATGAGCAGTTTTTC.

This clonotype was detected once. In this CDR3 the conserved last residue, phenylalanine or tryptophan, is missing, so a read error is likely. The chain combines TRBV20-1 with TRBJ2-3; possibly TRBD2 for D (6 bases). Germline-derived CDR1 and CDR2 are DFQATT and SNEGSKA (reference sequence). This CDR3 comprises 15 residues. As DNA, the CDR3 is TGCAGTGCTGAGCCGCGGGACTCAAGCACAGATAAGCAGTATTTA. Protein: CSAEPRDSSTDKQYL.

Note on this clonotype: The junction departs from the called germline gene at one end, perhaps through a read error. The CDR3 nucleotides read TGTGCCAGTGTCTCTTTAGGGGGGCAGAGAAATGAACAGTTCTTC. It encodes CASVSLGGQRNEQFF. This chain joins TRBV11-1 and TRBJ2-1; D may match TRBD1 or TRBD2 (6 bases each). The CDR3 length is 15 residues. Per germline, CDR1 SGHAT and CDR2 FQDESV (reference sequence).

The chain has TRBV11-2 and TRBJ2-5, with a tentative D call TRBD1 (5 bases). This CDR3 spans 13 amino acids. CDR1 SGHAT and CDR2 FQNNGV come from the germline V gene. For the CDR3, the DNA is TGTATCAGCAGCTCTATAGGGGAAGAGACCCAGTACTTC. This encodes CISSSIGEETQYF.

Worth noting for this clonotype: A much bigger clone sits one base away, suggesting this may be a read error. The rearrangement joins TRBV6-5 to TRBJ2-2; 7 positions match TRBD1. This CDR3 region has 15 residues. The germline CDR1 and CDR2 sequences are MNHEY and SVGAGI. CDR3 DNA: TGTGCCAGCACTTACTCCGGGACAGCTTCCGGGGAGCTGTTTTTT. Residues: CASTYSGTASGELFF.

This chain links TRBV4-2 with TRBJ2-7; the D is unclear. The V end lost 4 bases, the J end lost 3 bases, and 13 bases lay between the germline ends. Per germline, CDR1 LGHNA and CDR2 YNFKEQ. The CDR3 is 14 amino acids. CDR3 coding DNA: TGTGCCAGCAGCCTTGACAAGGTAGTCTACGAGCAGTACTTC. This codes for CASSLDKVVYEQYF.

As for this clonotype: Relative to the germline gene, one junction end is altered; a read error may explain this. The genes are TRBV5-5 and TRBJ1-1; 7 nucleotides line up with TRBD1. Germline loops: CDR1 SGHKS, CDR2 YYEKEE (reference sequence). This CDR3 comprises 16 residues. CDR3 in DNA: TGTGCCAGCAGCTTGTGGGGACAGTACATGAACACTGAAGCTCTCTTT. Translating gives CASSLWGQYMNTEALF.

This clonotype was counted ten times or more. This chain uses TRBV28 with TRBJ1-5, with D possibly matching TRBD1 (5 bases). The CDR3 has 15 residues. The V gene lost 2 bases and the J gene lost 1 base, with 9 bases spanning the gap. CDR1 and CDR2 (germline): MDHEN, SYDVKM. The DNA for the CDR3 is TGTGCCAGCAGTTTAGGTCCAGGGAGCAATCAGCCCCAGCATTTT. Encoded protein: CASSLGPGSNQPQHF.

The genes are TRBV20-1 and TRBJ1-4, with D hard to call. This CDR3 has 14 residues. The V gene lost 8 bases and the J gene lost 0 bases, with 13 bases spanning the gap. Germline loops: CDR1 DFQATT, CDR2 SNEGSKA (reference sequence). The CDR3 sequence is CSLRESTTNEKLFF. The CDR3 DNA follows: TGCAGTCTTAGGGAGTCGACAACTAATGAAAAACTGTTTTTT.

In this sample, this clonotype turned up a few times. This chain connects TRBV6-5 to TRBJ1-2; D call uncertain. V was trimmed by 6 bases and J by 2 bases, leaving 13 bases between them. Per the germline V gene, CDR1 is MNHEY and CDR2 is SVGAGI. This CDR3 spans 14 amino acids. CDR3 amino acids: CASSRLTANYGYTF. CDR3 bases: TGTGCCAGCAGCCGACTAACGGCAAACTATGGCTACACCTTC.

Details on this clonotype: The junction departs from germline at one end; a sequencing error may be responsible. The CDR3 region has the DNA TGTGCCAGCAGCTCTGGACACAAAAACAATCAGCAGTTCTTC. Its translation: CASSSGHKNNQQFF. The chain couples TRBV11-2 to TRBJ2-1; a weak D match, TRBD1 (5 bases). This CDR3 has 14 amino acids. The germline V gene has CDR1 SGHAT and CDR2 FQNNGV.

Details on this clonotype: Germline is not matched at one junction end, which may reflect a read error. This sequence joins TRBV5-4 and TRBJ2-1, with a weak D call TRBD1 (5 bases). The V gene's germline CDR1 is SGHNT and CDR2 YYREEE (reference sequence). The CDR3 loop spans 15 amino acids. The CDR3 DNA sequence: TGTGCCAGCAGCTTGGCCCCAATACCAGGGAATGAGCAGATCTTC. Its protein product is CASSLAPIPGNEQIF.

Worth noting for this clonotype: This may be a read error, as it is one base from a much larger clone. The rearrangement uses TRBV29-1 and TRBJ2-3; D is unclear. This CDR3 spans 17 amino acids. Germline V gene lookup returns CDR1 SQVTM and CDR2 ANQGSEA. V was shortened by 4 bases and J by 2 bases, with 22 bases between the two germline ends. The DNA for the CDR3 is TGCAGCGTTGGTGCGGACCACTTCACGGACCCCACAGATACGCAGTATTTT. The encoded protein is CSVGADHFTDPTDTQYF.

To note about this clonotype: Compared with germline, one end of the junction differs, possibly owing to a read error. This chain joins TRBV20-1 and TRBJ2-7; D may be TRBD2 (5 bases). The V gene's germline CDR1 is DFQATT and CDR2 SNEGSKA (reference sequence). The CDR3 runs to 11 residues. CDR3 sequence reads: CNARDLTIEYF. The CDR3, as DNA: TGTAATGCTAGAGATCTGACTATCGAGTACTTC.

As regards this clonotype: Given a much more abundant clone one base away, this may be a read error. The final CDR3 position lacks the conserved phenylalanine or tryptophan, pointing to a likely read error. The chain is built from TRBV11-2 and TRBJ2-5; unclear D gene. V was shortened by 6 bases and J by 3 bases, with 5 bases between the two germline ends. This CDR3 contains 11 residues. Germline V gives CDR1 SGHAT, CDR2 FQNNGV. This CDR3 reads CASRQEETQYL. CDR3 nucleotide sequence: TGTGCCAGCAGGCAGGAAGAGACCCAGTACCTC.

About this clonotype itself: A clone one base away is much larger, so this may be a read error. The chain uses TRBV11-3 and TRBJ2-1; 7 nucleotides line up with TRBD2. The V gene's germline CDR1 is SGHNT and CDR2 YENEEA. The CDR3 sequence is 15 residues long. This chain's CDR3 is CASSSGGSGYNEQLF. In DNA, the CDR3 is TGTGCCAGCAGCTCCGGGGGGAGCGGTTATAATGAGCAGCTCTTC.

This clonotype was observed at least ten times. The chain combines TRBV29-1 with TRBJ1-2; D remains ambiguous. Trimming took 0 bases from V and 8 from J, leaving 16 bases between them. The CDR3 contains 14 residues. Looked up from germline, CDR1 is SQVTM and CDR2 is ANQGSEA. DNA of the CDR3: TGCAGCGTTGAAGATCGGAGGATCTCTGGGGGCTACACCTTC. This codes for CSVEDRRISGGYTF. Full variable domain (rest looked up from reference TRBV29-1 and TRBJ1-2): SAVISQKPSRDICQRGTSLTIQCQVDSQVTMMFWYRQQPGQSLTLIATANQGSEATYESGFVIDKFPISRPNLTFSTLTVSNMSPEDSSIYLCSVEDRRISGGYTFGSGTRLTVV.

This clonotype has more than one count but fewer than ten. With a much larger clone just one base away, this may be a read error. The chain joins TRBV20-1 to TRBJ2-1; a possible D gene is TRBD1 (5 bases). The CDR3 sequence is 17 residues long. CDR1 is DFQATT, CDR2 SNEGSKA, per germline (reference sequence). V lost 1 base and J lost 0, with 16 bases in between. CDR3 coding DNA: TGCAGTGCTAGAGCCCCAACCAGGGTGAGCTCCTACAATGAGCAGTTCTTC. It codes for CSARAPTRVSSYNEQFF.

The J gene is TRBJ1-2, the V gene TRBV12-3 or TRBV12-4; D is perhaps TRBD1 (6 bases). The CDR3 is made up of 18 amino acids. Trimming took 9 bases from V and 7 from J, leaving 33 bases between them. The CDR3 spells CARGSHTGTAGAEVGYTF. CDR3 coding DNA: TGTGCCAGGGGTTCTCATACCGGGACGGCAGGGGCCGAAGTTGGCTACACCTTC.

The chain combines TRBV6-1 with TRBJ2-1; no firm D call. The CDR3 has 14 residues. Germline assignment: CDR1 MNHNS and CDR2 SASEGT. V was trimmed by 7 bases and J by 0 bases, leaving 10 bases between them. DNA for the CDR3: TGTGCCAGCACGACTGAGAGCTCCTACAATGAGCAGTTCTTC. Its protein is CASTTESSYNEQFF.

Details on this clonotype: This clone may be a read error of a much larger clone one base away. In DNA form, the CDR3 reads TGCGCCAGCAGCCAAGAAGAGCGGCCCACAGATACGCAGTATTTT. Residues: CASSQEERPTDTQYF. The rearrangement links TRBV4-3 to TRBJ2-3; D is possibly TRBD2 (5 bases). V gave up 0 bases and J gave up 2 bases, with 9 bases separating them. The CDR3 sequence is 15 residues long. CDR1 is LGHNA, CDR2 YSLEER, per germline.

Notes on this clonotype: The junction departs from the called germline gene at one end, perhaps through a read error. This chain joins TRBV5-4 and TRBJ2-5; tentatively, D is TRBD1 or TRBD2 (5 bases each). The germline gives CDR1 SGHNT, CDR2 YYREEE (reference sequence). This CDR3 has 15 amino acids. The CDR3 is CASSPLGTAAETQYF. The DNA for the CDR3 is TGCGCCAGCAGCCCCCTTGGGACGGCTGCGGAGACCCAGTACTTC.

This clonotype was seen only a few times. A read error may account for a junction end that differs from germline. The chain recombines TRBV6-5 with TRBJ1-1, with D perhaps matching TRBD1 (6 bases). Germline assignment: CDR1 MNHEY and CDR2 SVGAGI. The CDR3 is 12 residues long. The CDR3 DNA follows: TGTGCCAGCAGTTACGGACAGACTGAAACTTTCTTT. It encodes CASSYGQTETFF.